This T cell receptor beta chain appears in the sequencing data of a study of PD-L1 blockade in urothelial cancer. Looking at the study overall: Atezolizumab was started by patients in 2014 at 1,200 mg intravenously every 3 weeks.

Clones were read by immunoSEQ multiplex PCR, and TCRdb kept only the in-frame ones, dropping some. Here the sample spans about 120,000 clones, roughly 89% being singletons. Described time point: peripheral blood 6 weeks after treatment start. Each patient contributed between 1 and 8 total time points of blood mononuclear cells, pretreatment and during treatment. The CDR3 runs to 15 residues. The germline V gene encodes CDR1 SGDLS and CDR2 YYNGEE. The V end was cut by 0 bases, the J end by 1 base, with 8 bases between. This specimen was PBMCs, taken around atezolizumab (anti-PD-L1) treatment. This rearrangement joins TRBV9 to TRBJ2-1; D gene unclear. This clonotype originated in a man aged 60-69 years with urothelial cancer. The CDR3 coding sequence is TGTGCCAGCAGCGTAGGTCCAGGTTCCTACAATGAGCAGTTCTTC. This gives the protein CASSVGPGSYNEQFF.